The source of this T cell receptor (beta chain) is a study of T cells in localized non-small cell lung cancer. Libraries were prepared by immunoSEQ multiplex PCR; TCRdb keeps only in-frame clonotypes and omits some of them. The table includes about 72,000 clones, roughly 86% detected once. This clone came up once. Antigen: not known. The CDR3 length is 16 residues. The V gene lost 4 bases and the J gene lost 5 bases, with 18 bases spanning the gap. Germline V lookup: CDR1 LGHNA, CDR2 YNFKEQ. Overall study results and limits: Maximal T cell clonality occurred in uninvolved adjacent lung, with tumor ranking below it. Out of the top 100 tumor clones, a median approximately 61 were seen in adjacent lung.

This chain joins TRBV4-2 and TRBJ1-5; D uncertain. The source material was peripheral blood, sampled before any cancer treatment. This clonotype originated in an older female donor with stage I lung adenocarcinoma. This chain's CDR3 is CASSPQGYSGDQPQHF. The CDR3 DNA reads TGTGCCAGCAGCCCCCAAGGGTATTCTGGGGATCAGCCCCAGCATTTT.